This TCR beta chain was recorded in a study of blood T cell repertoires in COVID-19. Study as a whole: COVID-19 samples from acute and convalescent phases originated in the United States, Italy and Spain. T cells, B-cell-depleted T cells, or PBMCs supplied cDNA or gDNA.

The authors' processing: Amplifying reference gene primers gave estimates of nucleated cell counts. Profiled with immunoSEQ multiplex PCR; TCRdb holds only in-frame clones, not every one. D and trimming were read from the DNA, whereas the V and J calls and clone size are those reported in that table. Of 40,000 to 55,000 clones in the sample, roughly 90% were seen once. Remarks on this clone: At one end, the junction sequence differs from germline, possibly due to a read error.

The TCR originated in a human donor in a cohort sampled during active COVID-19. The sample comprised peripheral blood.

The CDR3 DNA is TGTGCCGGCAGCCAAGTTGGGGGCGGGAGGATGAAAGAGCAGTACTTC. It is translated as CAGSQVGGGRMKEQYF. The chain combines TRBV4-2 with TRBJ2-7, with 8 bases aligning to TRBD2. The CDR3 covers 16 residues. Germline CDR1 reads LGHNA; CDR2 reads YNFKEQ.